The 30 T cell receptor beta chains below come from one sample, sequenced in a study of CD8+ T cells in alopecia areata. RNA extraction and reverse transcription yielded cDNA as sequencing template. Here immunoSEQ multiplex PCR was the method, and the copy in TCRdb shows in-frame clones only, minus some. The sample holds some 130,000 clones; more than 40% are singletons and the top ten take over 15%. The sequences come from CD8+ T cells sorted from blood, collected at week 0. The receptor set was obtained from a human donor with alopecia areata.

The rearrangement uses TRBV7-9 and TRBJ2-7; 8 bases fit TRBD1. With V trimmed by 5 bases and J by 2 bases, 2 bases remained unmatched. The CDR3 length is 13 residues. Germline loops: CDR1 SEHNR, CDR2 FQNEAQ (reference sequence). This CDR3 reads CASSGGQAYEQYF. CDR3 bases: TGTGCCAGCAGCGGGGGACAGGCCTACGAGCAGTACTTC.

This chain connects TRBV30 to TRBJ2-3; TRBD2 matches at 13 bases. CDR1 GTSNPN and CDR2 SVGIG come from the germline V gene (reference sequence). The CDR3 has 14 residues. The J segment lost 5 bases and the V segment lost 6 bases, leaving 5 bases of the junction unmatched. The CDR3 DNA reads as TGTGCCTGCGGACTAGCGGGGGTCGGAGATACGCAGTATTTT. Its translation is CACGLAGVGDTQYF.

Only one count was recorded for this clone. The chain links TRBV30 to TRBJ2-1, with D unclear. Germline CDR1 GTSNPN, CDR2 SVGIG (reference sequence). This CDR3 has 11 amino acids. With 5 bases removed from V and 9 bases from J, the gap between germline ends came to 11 bases. The CDR3 sequence is CAWDDMGEQFF. For the CDR3, the DNA is TGTGCCTGGGACGACATGGGTGAGCAGTTCTTC.

The rearrangement uses TRBV7-6 and TRBJ2-7, with TRBD2 identical over 10 bases. This CDR3 comprises 15 residues. CDR1 is SGHVS, CDR2 FNYEAQ, per germline. The trim removed 1 base at V and 2 bases at J, leaving 2 bases unmatched. This CDR3 is CASSLGSGGAYEQYF. The DNA for the CDR3 is TGTGCCAGCAGCTTAGGCAGCGGGGGGGCCTACGAGCAGTACTTC.

This clone was seen more than once but under ten times. This sequence joins TRBV29-1 and TRBJ2-7; D remains ambiguous. Trimming left V 5 bases short and J 2 bases short, with 13 bases between. This CDR3 contains 13 residues. Germline V gene sequence: CDR1 SQVTM, CDR2 ANQGSEA. CDR3 in amino acids: CSVRQGHTYEQYF. The CDR3 region has the DNA TGCAGCGTTAGACAAGGGCACACCTACGAGCAGTACTTC.

This clone was recorded once. The genes are TRBV7-8 and TRBJ2-5; D is undetermined. This CDR3 has 13 amino acids. The germline CDR1 and CDR2 sequences are SGHVS and FQNEAQ. Trimming cost V 4 bases and J 5 bases, with 11 bases left between them. The CDR3 sequence is CASSSFPGETQYF. Written as DNA, the CDR3 is TGTGCCAGCAGCTCTTTTCCGGGTGAGACCCAGTACTTC.

This chain joins TRBV15 and TRBJ1-1, with TRBD1 as a possible D gene (5 bases). This CDR3 region has 13 residues. The germline V gene encodes CDR1 LNHNV and CDR2 YYDKDF (reference sequence). The V gene lost 3 bases and the J gene lost 6 bases, with 11 bases spanning the gap. The CDR3 is CATSSLEGAEAFF. CDR3 nucleotides: TGTGCCACCAGCAGTTTAGAAGGGGCTGAAGCTTTCTTT.

In this sample, this clone turned up a few times. The CDR3 spells CSVVREDNEQFF. The CDR3 nucleotides read TGCAGCGTTGTCCGCGAGGACAATGAGCAGTTCTTC. This sequence joins TRBV29-1 and TRBJ2-1; no definite D call. CDR1 and CDR2 from the germline V gene are SQVTM and ANQGSEA. With 4 bases removed from V and 5 bases from J, the gap between germline ends came to 9 bases. This CDR3 has 12 amino acids.

This sequence joins TRBV6-5 and TRBJ2-3; D gene unclear. The CDR3 covers 15 residues. Germline CDR1 is MNHEY and CDR2 is SVGAGI. Trimming stripped 2 bases from V and 1 base from J, with 10 bases between. The CDR3: CASSYRAVGTDTQYF. The CDR3 nucleotides are TGTGCCAGCAGTTACCGGGCCGTCGGCACAGATACGCAGTATTTT.

This clone was seen more than once but under ten times. The chain is built from TRBV9 and TRBJ2-7, with a tentative D call TRBD1 (5 bases). The CDR3 is 15 amino acids. The V end lost 7 bases, the J end lost 2 bases, and 19 bases lay between the germline ends. The germline CDR1 and CDR2 sequences are SGDLS and YYNGEE. This CDR3 is CASGPGRSRAYEQYF. CDR3 nucleotide sequence: TGTGCCAGCGGACCCGGAAGGAGCAGGGCCTACGAGCAGTACTTC.

The V call is TRBV4-2, the J call TRBJ2-2; 10 nucleotides line up with TRBD2. This CDR3 region has 14 residues. CDR1 is LGHNA, CDR2 YNFKEQ, per germline. Unmatched junction bases numbered 0, after V lost 5 bases and J lost 3 bases. This chain's CDR3 is CASSGLADTGELFF. The DNA of the CDR3 is TGTGCCAGCAGCGGACTAGCGGACACCGGGGAGCTGTTTTTT.

The chain's CDR3 is CSVEGDRFYGYTF. DNA for the CDR3: TGCAGCGTTGAAGGTGACAGATTCTATGGCTACACCTTC. J is TRBJ1-2 and V is TRBV29-1, with D perhaps TRBD1 (5 bases). The germline V and J ends were trimmed by 1 base and 4 bases, with 10 bases remaining between them. Germline V gives CDR1 SQVTM, CDR2 ANQGSEA. The CDR3 is made up of 13 amino acids.

This clone was counted a few times. The CDR3 DNA is TGTGCCAGCAGCTTCGGGACCTACGAGCAGTACTTC. As protein: CASSFGTYEQYF. The chain carries TRBV5-6 and TRBJ2-7; D might be TRBD2 (5 bases). This CDR3 has 12 amino acids. Germline loops: CDR1 SGHDT, CDR2 YYEEEE. Between the trimmed V and J ends, which lost 2 bases and 2 bases, there was a span of 5 bases.

The rearrangement joins TRBV27 to TRBJ2-5; 10 nucleotides align to TRBD2. The length of the CDR3 is 19 residues. Looked up from germline, CDR1 is MNHEY and CDR2 is SMNVEV (reference sequence). V shed 0 bases and J 5 bases; nucleotides not matched to a gene: 15. The CDR3 region is CASSLSTPSSGGAWETQYF. The CDR3 DNA reads as TGTGCCAGCAGTTTATCGACCCCTTCCAGCGGGGGGGCCTGGGAGACCCAGTACTTC.

The table lists this clone with a few counts. The chain links TRBV6-5 to TRBJ2-7; D might be TRBD2 (5 bases). CDR1 is MNHEY and CDR2 is SVGAGI in the germline V gene. V lost 5 bases and J 5 bases, leaving 16 bases between the germline ends. This CDR3 region has 14 residues. CDR3 DNA: TGTGCCAGCAGTGAGGGCCCCCTTAGGAACGAGCAGTACTTC. This gives the protein CASSEGPLRNEQYF.

V and J are TRBV7-9 and TRBJ2-7, with D tentatively TRBD1 or TRBD2 (5 bases each). Trimming left V 5 bases short and J 5 bases short, with 22 bases between. The CDR3 spans 16 residues. CDR1 SEHNR and CDR2 FQNEAQ come from the germline V gene (reference sequence). The DNA of the CDR3 is TGTGCCAGCAGCCCCTCCTCCGGGCCGCCGGGGCACGAGCAGTACTTC. Residues: CASSPSSGPPGHEQYF.

The gene calls are TRBV6-5 and TRBJ1-1; D is uncertain. The CDR3 has 11 residues. V was shortened by 11 bases and J by 1 base, with 8 bases between the two germline ends. In germline, CDR1 is MNHEY, CDR2 SVGAGI. The CDR3 here is CAVWANTEAFF. DNA of the CDR3: TGTGCCGTCTGGGCGAACACTGAAGCTTTCTTT.

The chain is built from TRBV7-3 and TRBJ2-5; either TRBD1 or TRBD2 may fit D (5 bases each). This CDR3 is 13 amino acids long. In germline, CDR1 is SGHTA, CDR2 FQGTGA. V lost 1 base and J 3 bases, leaving 6 bases between the germline ends. The CDR3 nucleotides are TGTGCCAGCAGCTTAAGAGGGGAAGAGACCCAGTACTTC. This translates into CASSLRGEETQYF.

This clone was observed many times. The chain has TRBV7-6 and TRBJ2-1; 7 nucleotides align to TRBD1. Germline V gene lookup returns CDR1 SGHVS and CDR2 FNYEAQ. The CDR3 has 15 amino acids. The V gene end was trimmed by 1 base and the J gene end by 2 bases; junction bases not matched to a gene: 2. In DNA, the CDR3 is TGTGCCAGCAGCTTAGAACAGGGGCCCTACAATGAGCAGTTCTTC. This codes for CASSLEQGPYNEQFF.

The table lists this clone with a count of one. This sequence joins TRBV11-2 and TRBJ1-1, with a weak D call TRBD1 (6 bases). The CDR3 consists of 14 residues. Trimming took 0 bases from V and 3 from J, leaving 8 bases between them. Looked up from germline, CDR1 is SGHAT and CDR2 is FQNNGV. The CDR3 spells CASSLDHRDTEAFF. CDR3 DNA sequence: TGTGCCAGCAGCTTAGATCACAGGGACACTGAAGCTTTCTTT.

In this sample, this clone turned up a few times. The chain couples TRBV7-9 to TRBJ2-7; 11 nucleotides match TRBD1. CDR1 SEHNR and CDR2 FQNEAQ come from the germline V gene (reference sequence). V lost 1 base and J lost 5; bases outside the gene matches: 10. The CDR3 sequence is 17 residues long. The CDR3 sequence: CASSLGITGTGGDEQYF. The CDR3 nucleotides read TGTGCCAGCAGCTTAGGGATAACCGGGACAGGGGGTGACGAGCAGTACTTC.

This clone was seen a handful of times. V usage is TRBV19 and J usage is TRBJ2-1, with TRBD2 matching over 8 bases. V trimming: 1 base; J trimming: 2 bases; junction bases outside the gene matches: 1. The CDR3 totals 15 residues. The germline CDR1 and CDR2 sequences are LNHDA and SQIVND (reference sequence). CDR3 sequence (DNA): TGTGCCAGTAGTATAGGAGCGGGAGCCTACAATGAGCAGTTCTTC. Amino acids: CASSIGAGAYNEQFF.

The V call is TRBV6-5, the J call TRBJ2-5; 7 positions match TRBD2. V gave up 5 bases and J gave up 4 bases; unmatched junction bases: 10. CDR1 and CDR2 from the germline V gene are MNHEY and SVGAGI. This CDR3 has 15 residues. The DNA for the CDR3 is TGTGCCAGCAGTCGGCTAGCGGAGGGTTTAGAGACCCAGTACTTC. Encoded protein: CASSRLAEGLETQYF.

The V gene is TRBV30, the J gene TRBJ2-2; either TRBD1 or TRBD2 may fit D (5 bases each). The CDR3 length is 13 residues. V dropped 3 bases and J dropped 3 bases, with 8 bases sitting between them. Germline V gene data show CDR1 as GTSNPN and CDR2 as SVGIG (reference sequence). The DNA of the CDR3 is TGTGCCTGGAGGGGACCAGACACCGGGGAGCTGTTTTTT. Encoded protein: CAWRGPDTGELFF. The whole variable domain, remainder taken from reference TRBV30 and TRBJ2-2, is SQTIHQWPATLVQPVGSPLSLECTVEGTSNPNLYWYRQAAGRGLQLLFYSVGIGQISSEVPQNLSASRPQDRQFILSSKKLLLSDSGFYLCAWRGPDTGELFFGEGSRLTVL.

This chain joins TRBV30 and TRBJ1-5; D unclear. With 1 base removed from V and 2 bases from J, the gap between germline ends came to 18 bases. This CDR3 region has 17 residues. CDR1 GTSNPN and CDR2 SVGIG come from the germline V gene (reference sequence). CDR3 protein: CAWSAEGVDVGNQPQHF. Written as DNA, the CDR3 is TGTGCCTGGAGTGCGGAGGGTGTGGACGTAGGCAATCAGCCCCAGCATTTT. The entire variable domain, with the rest obtained from reference TRBV30 and TRBJ1-5, is as follows: SQTIHQWPATLVQPVGSPLSLECTVEGTSNPNLYWYRQAAGRGLQLLFYSVGIGQISSEVPQNLSASRPQDRQFILSSKKLLLSDSGFYLCAWSAEGVDVGNQPQHFGDGTRLSIL.

The V gene is TRBV7-9, the J gene TRBJ2-6; D remains ambiguous. Germline V gene data show CDR1 as SEHNR and CDR2 as FQNEAQ (reference sequence). Trimming pared 8 bases from V and 5 bases from J, leaving 7 bases between. The CDR3 has 12 amino acids. The CDR3 DNA reads TGTGCCAGCGGTCTGAGGGCCAACGTCCTGACTTTC. This codes for CASGLRANVLTF.

This chain uses TRBV11-2 with TRBJ2-1, with unresolved D. The CDR3 has 13 residues. Trimming shortened V by 0 bases and J by 5 bases, and 5 bases separated the two germline ends. The germline CDR1 and CDR2 sequences are SGHAT and FQNNGV. CDR3 in amino acids: CASSLDPDNEQFF. For the CDR3, the DNA is TGTGCCAGCAGCTTAGATCCAGACAATGAGCAGTTCTTC. The full variable domain, rest sourced from reference TRBV11-2 and TRBJ2-1, is EAGVAQSPRYKIIEKRQSVAFWCNPISGHATLYWYQQILGQGPKLLIQFQNNGVVDDSQLPKDRFSAERLKGVDSTLKIQPAKLEDSAVYLCASSLDPDNEQFFGPGTRLTVL.

This clone was detected a few times. V is TRBV7-8 and J is TRBJ1-1; weak D call: TRBD1 (6 bases). V was pared by 0 bases and J by 3 bases, with 14 bases between. CDR1 is SGHVS, CDR2 FQNEAQ, per germline. This CDR3 contains 16 residues. The CDR3 DNA reads TGTGCCAGCAGCTTAGCGAGGGGGGAGGCGTACACTGAAGCTTTCTTT. It is translated as CASSLARGEAYTEAFF. Full variable domain (remainder filled in from reference TRBV7-8 and TRBJ1-1): GAGVSQSPRYKVAKRGQDVALRCDPISGHVSLFWYQQALGQGPEFLTYFQNEAQLDKSGLPSDRFFAERPEGSVSTLKIQRTQQEDSAVYLCASSLARGEAYTEAFFGQGTRLTVV.

This chain links TRBV9 with TRBJ1-2; D is perhaps TRBD1 (6 bases). Germline assignment: CDR1 SGDLS and CDR2 YYNGEE. Trimming cost V 3 bases and J 5 bases, with 20 bases left between them. This CDR3 has 16 residues. CDR3 in DNA: TGTGCCAGCAGCGGACAGGCAACAGGGTTAGAATATGGCTACACCTTC. Translation gives CASSGQATGLEYGYTF.

V gene TRBV5-6 combines with J gene TRBJ2-7, with TRBD1 as a possible D gene (5 bases). The CDR3 is 12 residues long. V was shortened by 4 bases and J by 2 bases, with 7 bases between the two germline ends. Germline loops: CDR1 SGHDT, CDR2 YYEEEE. CDR3 protein: CASSQDTYEQYF. The CDR3 DNA reads as TGTGCCAGCAGCCAGGACACCTACGAGCAGTACTTC.